This TCR beta chain was recorded in a study of CD8 T cells in Susac syndrome. It was with random hexamers that 0.5 to 1 ug RNA was reverse transcribed. An immunoSEQ multiplex PCR generated amplified TCR beta CDR3 products spanning 54 Vbeta and 13 Jbeta. Via MiXCR, TCRdb re-called the immunoSEQ multiplex PCR reads, giving one row per CDR3 protein. The sample includes around 200,000 distinct CDR3 sequences, roughly 96% of them seen just once. The ends lost 3 bases at V and 2 bases at J; junction bases unmatched: 8. The CDR3 is 16 residues long. Germline V gene lookup returns CDR1 DFQATT and CDR2 SNEGSKA (reference sequence).

Sequencing was performed on CD4+ T cells from PBMCs. The V gene is TRBV20-1, the J gene TRBJ2-5; the match to TRBD2 covers 11 bases. The receptor's source is a human donor in good health. The CDR3 loop reads CSARPGLAVQQETQYF. As DNA, the CDR3 is TGCAGTGCTAGGCCGGGACTAGCGGTACAACAAGAGACCCAGTACTTC.